This TCR beta chain was obtained from a study of PD-1 blockade in classical Hodgkin lymphoma (dated by TCRdb to the early 2020s). Turning to the overall study: Nivolumab dosing was 3 mg/kg intravenously every 2 weeks, continuing until either disease progression or unacceptable toxicity. A peripheral blood immune signature of response to PD-1 blockade in classical Hodgkin lymphoma was defined using TCR beta sequencing and CyTOF. Results and caveats for the whole study, not just this receptor: CD4+ but not CD8+ TCR diversity rose significantly by C4D1 (p=0.0027 vs p=0.16), most apparent in complete responders (p=0.02). Among trial patients, those achieving complete response had baseline diversity similar to that of newly diagnosed patients, while diversity was significantly lower in partial responders and progressors. Lower diversity was observed in patients in whom nivolumab was started less than 1 year after ASCT, and these patients were excluded from later analyses so that confounding by immune reconstitution would be avoided. Newly diagnosed patients were reported to have lower baseline TCR diversity than healthy donors, and relapsed/refractory patients were reported to have lower baseline TCR diversity still. The study was limited to a single clinical trial cohort, and causes of repertoire differences, possibly disease activity or prior therapy, remained undefined.

Genomic DNA was extracted with the Qiagen DNeasy kit from unsorted PBMCs and from negatively selected CD4+ and CD8+ fractions. Amplification of TCR beta CDR3 regions was done by immunoSEQ multiplex PCR with primers that anneal to V and J segments. A synthetic immune receptor repertoire was used to minimize amplification bias, and any remaining bias was removed computationally after sequencing. The paper's processing steps were these. Repertoire diversity was quantified as the Shannon entropy index using custom Python scripts. Unsorted, CD4+ and CD8+ repertoires were analyzed separately, except for combined analyses in which CD4+ and CD8+ sequences were merged in silico. Clonal expansion was defined as a frequency increase of at least 2-fold after treatment compared with C1D1, and clones undetected at baseline were assigned a pseudocount of 0.5. Singleton clones were defined as clones with 0 or 1 copy at C1D1, and non-singleton clones were defined as clones with 2 or more copies. Clones expanded in unsorted samples were labelled as CD4+, CD8+ or unknown by matching protein sequences in sorted samples from the same patient. Wilcoxon tests on paired samples were used to test changes in diversity from C1D1 to C4D1. TCRdb provides this immuneACCESS table in a form limited to in-frame rearrangements. Some clones are lacking; in checked studies, under half of them reflect an unresolved V gene, and why the rest are absent is not known. From that table come the V and J calls and clone size; the DNA was used to work out D and trimming. A total of 35,000 to 50,000 clones appear in this sample, 55% to 80% of them only once. Around 3% of the sample lies in the top ten.

Concerning this clone: The target of this receptor is not known. No base qualities exist here, and no much larger clone lies one base off it.

Taken from cysteine to phenylalanine, the CDR3 has 18 residues. The entry retains the CDR3 DNA only, 54 bases that are in frame from base 1. From a lookup of the germline V gene, CDR1 and CDR2 are SGHRS and YFSETQ. V and J are truncated by 0 bases and 0 bases respectively, leaving an intervening sequence of 13 bases. The time point label on this specimen signifies: cycle 4 day 1 (C4D1), after six to seven weeks of nivolumab. Every trial patient had relapsed after autologous stem cell transplantation, and cohorts A, B and C differed in prior brentuximab vedotin exposure. The trial cohort included around 56 patients with relapsed/refractory classical Hodgkin lymphoma, and each patient had a best overall response of complete response, partial response or progressive disease. Single-agent nivolumab was administered to trial patients in the multi-cohort phase II CheckMate 205 trial. An independent review committee assessed best overall response by applying the 2007 International Working Group response criteria. PBMCs from the trial were collected at three points: immediately before nivolumab initiation (C1D1), and during therapy at cycle 2 day 1 and cycle 4 day 1. After peripheral blood was drawn into 8 mL Vacutainer Cell Preparation Tubes, PBMCs were isolated by centrifugation and then cryopreserved.

The sequenced sample was peripheral blood mononuclear cells (PBMCs), obtained before the fourth cycle of nivolumab. The clonotype comes from a human donor with classical Hodgkin lymphoma. The chain is made from TRBV5-1 and TRBJ2-6, with no D gene named confidently. The DNA is TGCGCCAGCAGCTTGGGGGTCCTCGCCGGCTCTGGGGCCAACGTCCTGACTTTC. It codes for CASSLGVLAGSGANVLTF.